This record covers a single TCR beta chain. Its matching antigen is unknown. The PCR was carried out with 60 Vbeta primers and 13 Jbeta primers. Produced via immunoSEQ multiplex PCR; TCRdb's table is partial and in-frame only. The table shows about 190,000 clones, with about four fifths occurring only once. These data are taken from a study of cytomegalovirus exposure and HLA in healthy donors. Study-level points and caveats: With later analysis, a missense DCLRE1C variant became linked to TCR beta V- and J-gene trimming. Most of the TCR beta V segments (in an earlier analysis) were productive either about 87% or about 30% of the time.

The TCR originated in a man aged 35-49 years in good health and CMV-seropositive. The sample was PBMCs.

This chain's CDR3 is CAWTGTGVPEAFF. The CDR3, as DNA: TGTGCCTGGACTGGGACAGGGGTTCCCGAAGCTTTCTTT. This sequence joins TRBV30 and TRBJ1-1, with 10 bases identical to TRBD1. Trimming removed 4 bases from V and 8 bases from J; junction bases left unmatched: 7. CDR1 is GTSNPN and CDR2 is SVGIG in the germline V gene (reference sequence). CDR3 size: 13 residues.